The present T cell receptor (beta chain) was sequenced within a study of shared clonotypes between healthy human individuals. Points on this clone: The antigen is undetermined.

With 7 bases removed from V and 4 bases from J, the gap between germline ends came to 20 bases. The CDR3 is made up of 16 amino acids. Germline CDR1 MDHEN, CDR2 SYDVKM. Study outcomes and limitations: Between a handful of donors, naive CD4 clonotypes were shared at a level of roughly 5.5%.

Clones were read by immunoSEQ multiplex PCR, and TCRdb kept only the in-frame ones, dropping some. Here the sample spans a few million clones, approximately 95% being singletons. The sample was naive CD4+ T cells from PBMCs. The subset is: CD45RA+ positively selected. The chain carries TRBV28 and TRBJ1-5; the D gene is possibly TRBD1 (6 bases). The sequence was obtained from a young man in good health. Some clones in this sample may be carry-over from other donors' samples. CDR3 bases: TGTGCCAGCATCCCCCGGGCAGGGGCGCGAAATCAGCCCCAGCATTTT. This encodes CASIPRAGARNQPQHF.